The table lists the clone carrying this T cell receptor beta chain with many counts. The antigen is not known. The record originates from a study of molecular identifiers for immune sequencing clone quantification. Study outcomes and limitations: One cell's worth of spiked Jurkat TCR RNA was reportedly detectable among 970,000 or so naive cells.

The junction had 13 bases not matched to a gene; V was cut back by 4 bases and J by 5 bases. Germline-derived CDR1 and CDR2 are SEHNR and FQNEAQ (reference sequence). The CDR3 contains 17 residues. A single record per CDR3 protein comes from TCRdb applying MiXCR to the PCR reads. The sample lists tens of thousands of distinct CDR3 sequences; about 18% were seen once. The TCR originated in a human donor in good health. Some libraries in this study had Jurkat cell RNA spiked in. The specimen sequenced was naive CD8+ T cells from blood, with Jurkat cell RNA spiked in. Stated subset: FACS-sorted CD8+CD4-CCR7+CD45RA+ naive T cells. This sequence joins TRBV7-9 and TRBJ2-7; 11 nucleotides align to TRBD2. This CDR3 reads CASSYTPLTSGVHEQYF. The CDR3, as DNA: TGTGCCAGCAGCTACACCCCCCTGACTAGCGGGGTCCACGAGCAGTACTTC.